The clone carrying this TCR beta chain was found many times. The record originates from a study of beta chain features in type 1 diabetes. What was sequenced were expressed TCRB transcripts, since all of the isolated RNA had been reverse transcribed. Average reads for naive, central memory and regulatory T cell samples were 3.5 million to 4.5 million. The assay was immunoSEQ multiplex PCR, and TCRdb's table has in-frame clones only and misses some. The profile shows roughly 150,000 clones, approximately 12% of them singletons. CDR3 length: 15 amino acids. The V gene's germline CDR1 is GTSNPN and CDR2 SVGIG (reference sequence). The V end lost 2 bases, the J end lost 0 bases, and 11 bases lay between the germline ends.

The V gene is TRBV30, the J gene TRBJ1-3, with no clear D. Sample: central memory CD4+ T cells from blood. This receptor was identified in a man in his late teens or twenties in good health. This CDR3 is CAWSTMGSSGNTIYF. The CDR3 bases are TGTGCCTGGAGTACCATGGGGAGCTCTGGAAACACCATATATTTT. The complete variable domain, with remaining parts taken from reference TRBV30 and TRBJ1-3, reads SQTIHQWPATLVQPVGSPLSLECTVEGTSNPNLYWYRQAAGRGLQLLFYSVGIGQISSEVPQNLSASRPQDRQFILSSKKLLLSDSGFYLCAWSTMGSSGNTIYFGEGSWLTVV.